A selection of T cell receptor beta chains follows, all from one sample in a study of memory CD4+ T cells and cytomegalovirus serostatus. Libraries were prepared by immunoSEQ multiplex PCR; TCRdb keeps only in-frame clonotypes and omits some of them. Of 50,000 to 65,000 clones detected, around 82% appear once; the ten largest clones hold roughly 2%. Sequenced input: memory CD4+ T cells from blood. The receptors come from an adult in good health and CMV-seropositive. The CDR3 runs from the conserved cysteine through the conserved F or W. The D gene is left open where the match is weak. Clone sizes are given selectively: once, few, many, or a class where the clone is expanded.

TRBD2	.	TRBV6-1	TRBJ2-7	TGTGCCAGCGGGTCCAGCGGGGCGCAGTACTTC	CASGSSGAQYF
.	.	TRBV19	TRBJ1-1	TGTGCCAGTAGCCCGGGGGGTGAAGCTTTCTTT	CASSPGGEAFF
TRBD1	few	TRBV6-1	TRBJ1-1	TGTGCCAGCAGTGGCCGGGACAGGGGGTTAGTTACTGAAGCTTTCTTT	CASSGRDRGLVTEAFF
.	.	TRBV25-1	TRBJ2-7	TGTGCCAGCAGTGAAGACATTTCCTTTGAGCAGTACTTC	CASSEDISFEQYF
.	few	TRBV28	TRBJ1-1	TGTGCCAGCCGGAAGAGCTCAAAGACTGAAGCTTTCTTT	CASRKSSKTEAFF
.	few	TRBV25-1	TRBJ1-2	TGTGCCAGCAGTGTTCTAGGGGTTGGTGAGGTGTATGGCTACACCTTC	CASSVLGVGEVYGYTF
.	.	TRBV19	TRBJ2-2	TGTGCCAGTAGTATCTCTCGCGGACCTACCGGGGAGCTGTTTTTT	CASSISRGPTGELFF
.	once	TRBV30	TRBJ1-5	TGTGCCTGGAGTACGCAGGGCAATCAGCCCCAGCATTTT	CAWSTQGNQPQHF
.	.	TRBV7-2	TRBJ2-3	TGTGCCAGCAGCTCCTCTAGGAGCACAGATACGCAGTATTTT	CASSSSRSTDTQYF
.	.	TRBV28	TRBJ2-7	TGTGCCAGCAGTTGGGGGGCCCTGGACTACGAGCAGTACTTC	CASSWGALDYEQYF
.	.	TRBV6-5	TRBJ2-7	TGTGCCAGCAGTTCCACCTACGAGCAGTACTTC	CASSSTYEQYF
.	.	TRBV10-3	TRBJ2-7	TGTGCCATCAGTCCTAATGAGGGTTTCGGCAAGCAGTACTTC	CAISPNEGFGKQYF
TRBD2	.	TRBV7-2	TRBJ2-5	TGTGCCAGCAGCTTTAAGACTAGCGGGTCCGTGGGGACCCAGTACTTC	CASSFKTSGSVGTQYF
.	.	TRBV9	TRBJ2-2	TGTGCCAGCAGCGCCCAGGTCTCCTCGAACACCGGGGAGCTGTTTTTT	CASSAQVSSNTGELFF
.	.	TRBV14	TRBJ1-1	TGTGCCAGCAGCCAAAACACTGAAGCTTTCTTT	CASSQNTEAFF
.	.	TRBV28	TRBJ1-2	TGTGCCAGCAGTTTTAGGACCATTAACTATGGCTACACCTTC	CASSFRTINYGYTF
.	.	TRBV29-1	TRBJ2-7	TGCAGCGTTGAAGGCCAGGGTTTGCAGCAGTACTTC	CSVEGQGLQQYF
.	once	TRBV27	TRBJ2-1	TGTGCCAGCAGTTTAAGGCAAACAAATGAGCAGTTCTTC	CASSLRQTNEQFF
TRBD1	.	TRBV5-4	TRBJ2-7	TGTGCCAGCAGCTTACAGGGGGCTCGGGACGAGCAGTACTTC	CASSLQGARDEQYF
.	.	TRBV2	TRBJ1-2	TGTGCCAGCAGTGCATCCCTTCAGGGCGGGCATGGCTACACCTTC	CASSASLQGGHGYTF
TRBD1	once	TRBV5-1	TRBJ2-5	TGCGCCAGCAGACGGACAGGGGGACAAGAGACCCAGTACTTC	CASRRTGGQETQYF
.	.	TRBV18	TRBJ2-3	TGTGCCAGCTCACCACCCAGGGCAGGGAGCACAGATACGCAGTATTTT	CASSPPRAGSTDTQYF
TRBD1	.	TRBV14	TRBJ1-1	TGTGCCAGCAGCCATGCCCCTTACAGGGGAAATGCTTTCTTT	CASSHAPYRGNAFF